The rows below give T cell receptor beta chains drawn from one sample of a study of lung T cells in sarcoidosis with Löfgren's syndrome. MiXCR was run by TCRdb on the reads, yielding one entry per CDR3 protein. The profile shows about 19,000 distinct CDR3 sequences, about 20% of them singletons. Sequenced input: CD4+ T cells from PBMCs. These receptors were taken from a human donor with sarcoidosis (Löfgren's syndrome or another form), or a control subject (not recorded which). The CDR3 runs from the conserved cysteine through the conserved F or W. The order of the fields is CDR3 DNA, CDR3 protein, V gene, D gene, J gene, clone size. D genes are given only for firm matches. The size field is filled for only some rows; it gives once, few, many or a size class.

TGTGCCAGCAGGTCCGGGACAGAGAACGGGGGCTCCTACGAGCAGTACTTC,CASRSGTENGGSYEQYF,TRBV6-6,NA,TRBJ2-7,once
TGTGCCAGCTCCCAAAATCGAGCGGCCTACGAGCAGTACTTC,CASSQNRAAYEQYF,TRBV18,NA,TRBJ2-7,many
TGCGCCAGCATTAGGACTAGCGGAGGATCCGACCTCCAAGAGGCCCAGTACTTC,CASIRTSGGSDLQEAQYF,TRBV10-1,TRBD2,TRBJ2-5,few
TGTGCCAGCAGTGCTGCGGGAACAGATACGCAGTATTTT,CASSAAGTDTQYF,TRBV2,NA,TRBJ2-3,NA
TGTGCCTGGAGTGTGATGACTAGCACAGATACGCAGTATTTT,CAWSVMTSTDTQYF,TRBV30,NA,TRBJ2-3,many
TGTGCCAGCAGCTTGGCATTGAACACTGAAGCTTTCTTT,CASSLALNTEAFF,TRBV5-6,NA,TRBJ1-1,NA
TGTGCCAGCAGCTTGGGCTCTAGCGGGAGCACCTATGAGCAGTTCTTC,CASSLGSSGSTYEQFF,TRBV5-4,TRBD2,TRBJ2-1,few
TGCAGTGCTCATCCGCTAGCCAAAAACATTCAGTACTTC,CSAHPLAKNIQYF,TRBV20-1,NA,TRBJ2-4,many
TGCAGCGTTGGTAGTGTAGGGGGCACTGAAGCTTTCTTT,CSVGSVGGTEAFF,TRBV29-1,NA,TRBJ1-1,few
TGTGCCAGCTCAGGACTAGCGGGGGCCCTACTCACAGATACGCAGTATTTT,CASSGLAGALLTDTQYF,TRBV18,TRBD2,TRBJ2-3,many
TGTGCCAGCAGCCAGTCACAGGGTGACGAGCGGTACTTC,CASSQSQGDERYF,TRBV4-2,NA,TRBJ2-7,NA
TGTGCCACCGCCGGCCCGGGACGCATAATGTGGGACACTGAAGCTTTCTTT,CATAGPGRIMWDTEAFF,TRBV25-1,NA,TRBJ1-1,many
TGCAGCGTTAAGGTTGGGACTAGCGGGGGCGAGCAGTACTTC,CSVKVGTSGGEQYF,TRBV29-1,TRBD2,TRBJ2-7,NA
TGTGCCAGCGGCGGACGCCTCTACGAGCAGTACTTC,CASGGRLYEQYF,TRBV25-1,NA,TRBJ2-7,many
TGTGCCAGCAGCTTACCCGGGACTAGCACAGATACGCAGTATTTT,CASSLPGTSTDTQYF,TRBV7-8,NA,TRBJ2-3,medium-sized
TGCAGCGTCGGACAGGGGGCCACCTACGAGCAGTACTTC,CSVGQGATYEQYF,TRBV29-1,TRBD1,TRBJ2-7,many
TGTGCCAGCAGCTTAGAATTGTCTAGCGGGGCAGATACGCAGTATTTT,CASSLELSSGADTQYF,TRBV11-2,TRBD2,TRBJ2-3,many
TGTGCCAGTAGTAGGAACAGCTACAATGAGCAGTTCTTC,CASSRNSYNEQFF,TRBV19,NA,TRBJ2-1,medium-sized
TGTGCCAGCAGCGTCGTCGGGGATGTTACCTACGAGCAGTACTTC,CASSVVGDVTYEQYF,TRBV11-2,NA,TRBJ2-7,NA
TGTGCCAGCAGCGTAACTAGTACCTACGAGCAGTACTTC,CASSVTSTYEQYF,TRBV6-2/TRBV6-3,NA,TRBJ2-7,medium-sized
TGTGCCAGTAGTATTCCCGGGATTAGTAGCAATCAGCCCCAGCATTTT,CASSIPGISSNQPQHF,TRBV19,NA,TRBJ1-5,many
TGTACCAGCACCCCTAAATCCGGACAGGGACCCCACGAGCAGTACTTC,CTSTPKSGQGPHEQYF,TRBV6-1,TRBD1,TRBJ2-7,NA
TGTGCCAGCAGCTGGACCAGCGGGAGTGGGCGAGAGACCCAGTACTTC,CASSWTSGSGRETQYF,TRBV6-2/TRBV6-3,TRBD2,TRBJ2-5,NA
TGTGCCAGCCGACAGGGGGCTGGCACTGAAGCCTTCTTT,CASRQGAGTEAFF,TRBV7-2,TRBD1,TRBJ1-1,NA
TGTGCCAGCAGTGAAGAGCTAGTTTCCTACAATGAGCAGTTCTTC,CASSEELVSYNEQFF,TRBV6-4,NA,TRBJ2-1,many
TGCAGCGTGGGGTTGACAGGGACCACCGGGGAGCTGTTTTTT,CSVGLTGTTGELFF,TRBV29-1,TRBD1,TRBJ2-2,few
TGCAGCGTGTTAGCGGATACGCAGTATTTT,CSVLADTQYF,TRBV29-1,NA,TRBJ2-3,NA
TGCAGTGCTCGACCGGGACAGGCTGGAAGGCCCCAGCATTTT,CSARPGQAGRPQHF,TRBV20-1,TRBD1,TRBJ1-5,many
TGTGCCACCCAAGTCAAAAGGGGAGACACTGAAGCTTTCTTT,CATQVKRGDTEAFF,TRBV19,NA,TRBJ1-1,many
TGCAGCGTTCGTAGCGGGAGGTTCACCGGGGAGCTGTTTTTT,CSVRSGRFTGELFF,TRBV29-1,TRBD2,TRBJ2-2,few
TGTGCCAGCAGCAGGGACAACTACAATGAGCAGTTCTTC,CASSRDNYNEQFF,TRBV7-7,NA,TRBJ2-1,many
TGTGCCAGCAGCCCCGACAGGGTCTCCTACGAGCAGTACTTC,CASSPDRVSYEQYF,TRBV6-1,TRBD1,TRBJ2-7,medium-sized
TGCGCCAGCAGCCAGAGGACCGGTGAGCAGTTCTTC,CASSQRTGEQFF,TRBV4-3,NA,TRBJ2-1,many
TGTGCCAGCAGTCTTCACCAGGGGACAGGGATCTACGAGCAGTACTTC,CASSLHQGTGIYEQYF,TRBV28,TRBD1,TRBJ2-7,medium-sized
TGTGCCACCAGTGACCGAGCGGGGAAATCCTACGAGCAGTACTTC,CATSDRAGKSYEQYF,TRBV24-1,TRBD2,TRBJ2-7,many
TGTGCCAGTAGTGCGGTCGGGCTAAATACGCAGTATTTT,CASSAVGLNTQYF,TRBV19,NA,TRBJ2-3,many
TGTGCCACCAGCGGACGCGGGAGTTCAGATACGCAGTATTTT,CATSGRGSSDTQYF,TRBV24-1,TRBD2,TRBJ2-3,many
TGCAGTGCTAGAGCGGACTACGAGCAGTACTTC,CSARADYEQYF,TRBV20-1,NA,TRBJ2-7,medium-sized
TGCAGTGCTAGAGATTGGACAGCTATGGACACTGAAGCTTTCTTT,CSARDWTAMDTEAFF,TRBV20-1,NA,TRBJ1-1,many
TGCAGCGTTGTTGTACAGGGCTTCCTCGAGCAGTACTTC,CSVVVQGFLEQYF,TRBV29-1,NA,TRBJ2-7,many
TGTGCCAGCAGTGTGGACCTAACTAATGAAAAACTGTTTTTT,CASSVDLTNEKLFF,TRBV6-1,NA,TRBJ1-4,medium-sized
TGCAGTGCTAGAAAGTCTGGCACAGATACGCAGTATTTT,CSARKSGTDTQYF,TRBV20-1,NA,TRBJ2-3,medium-sized
TGTGCCAGCAGTTACGGGGACAGGGCCTACGAGCAGTACTTC,CASSYGDRAYEQYF,TRBV6-6,TRBD1,TRBJ2-7,medium-sized
TGTGCCAGCAGTTTAGTACAAAGTAGCGGCTACACCTTC,CASSLVQSSGYTF,TRBV28,NA,TRBJ1-2,many
TGCAGCGTAACACAGGGAGCCCACGAGCAGTACTTC,CSVTQGAHEQYF,TRBV29-1,NA,TRBJ2-7,few
TGCAGCGTATCAGGGCGCGGGGGCACAGATACGCAGTATTTT,CSVSGRGGTDTQYF,TRBV29-1,NA,TRBJ2-3,many
TGTGCCAGCACTTCGAGAGATACGCGGTATTTT,CASTSRDTRYF,TRBV6-1,NA,TRBJ2-3,many
TGCAGTGCTAGGGGACAGGGGGATAGCGAGCAGTACTTC,CSARGQGDSEQYF,TRBV20-1,TRBD1,TRBJ2-7,medium-sized
TGTGCCAGCAGTCCCCCCATGAGCGATGAGCAGCTCTTC,CASSPPMSDEQLF,TRBV12-3/TRBV12-4,NA,TRBJ2-1,NA
TGTGCCAGCAGCCAACCGGGGGAGGTAGCCTACGAGCAGTACTTC,CASSQPGEVAYEQYF,TRBV6-1,NA,TRBJ2-7,NA
TGTGCCAGCAGCTTAGGAAGGGGTTTGGAGACCCAGTACTTC,CASSLGRGLETQYF,TRBV11-2,NA,TRBJ2-5,many
TGTGCCTGGAGTTCGGTGAGCGATACGCAGTATTTT,CAWSSVSDTQYF,TRBV30,NA,TRBJ2-3,NA